Below, 25 T cell receptor beta chains from the same sample are listed, as sequenced in a study of blood T cell repertoires in COVID-19. Clones were read by immunoSEQ multiplex PCR, and TCRdb kept only the in-frame ones, dropping some. The sample lists some 29,000 clones, roughly 80% occurring once. Sequencing used peripheral blood. The receptors originated from a man between 65 and 79 years old with acute or convalescent COVID-19.

Only one count was recorded for this clone. The chain uses TRBV3-1 (or the pseudogene TRBV3-2) and TRBJ1-2, with 8 bases lining up with TRBD1. The CDR3 is 15 amino acids. Looked up from germline, CDR1 is LGHDT and CDR2 is YNNKEL (reference sequence). J gave up 4 bases and V 5 bases, and 9 bases lay outside the gene matches. Here the CDR3 DNA reads TGTGCCAGCAGCGCCTTGACAGGGGCAGGCTATGGCTACACCTTC. It is translated as CASSALTGAGYGYTF.

This chain links TRBV13 with TRBJ1-3; D remains unclear. CDR3 length: 15 amino acids. Trimming removed 5 bases from V and 3 bases from J, with 14 bases in between. Germline V gene lookup returns CDR1 PRHDT and CDR2 FYEKMQ (reference sequence). The CDR3 region is CASSMRTGDGNTIYF. The CDR3 nucleotides are TGTGCCAGCAGCATGCGTACCGGGGATGGAAACACCATATATTTT.

The gene calls are TRBV6-2 or TRBV6-3 and TRBJ2-5; perhaps TRBD1 as D (5 bases). V was trimmed by 2 bases and J by 2 bases, leaving 9 bases between them. Germline CDR1 and CDR2: MNHEY and SVGEGT. The CDR3 is made up of 14 amino acids. The CDR3 here is CASSYKGPQETQYF. In nucleotides, the CDR3 is TGTGCCAGCAGTTACAAGGGGCCTCAAGAGACCCAGTACTTC.

There are a few counts of this clone. The rearrangement links TRBV19 to TRBJ2-3, with 10 nucleotides matching TRBD2. This CDR3 region has 14 residues. The J segment lost 4 bases and the V segment lost 10 bases, leaving 8 bases of the junction unmatched. Germline V gene data show CDR1 as LNHDA and CDR2 as SQIVND (reference sequence). CDR3 coding DNA: TGTGCCACTATTGGACTAGCGGCTTCAGATACGCAGTATTTT. Translated, it gives CATIGLAASDTQYF.

The V and J genes are TRBV5-6 and TRBJ1-1; 7 bases are shared with TRBD1. Trimming at V came to 0 bases and at J to 10 bases, leaving 6 bases not matched to a gene. The V gene's germline CDR1 is SGHDT and CDR2 YYEEEE. The CDR3 spans 13 residues. CDR3 in DNA: TGTGCCAGCAGCTTGGGGACAGGAGTCTCAGCTTTCTTT. It translates to CASSLGTGVSAFF. Variable domain in full (rest from reference TRBV5-6 and TRBJ1-1): DAGVTQSPTHLIKTRGQQVTLRCSPKSGHDTVSWYQQALGQGPQFIFQYYEEEERQRGNFPDRFSGHQFPNYSSELNVNALLLGDSALYLCASSLGTGVSAFFGQGTRLTVV.

The chain couples TRBV6-5 to TRBJ1-1; a weak D match, TRBD1 (6 bases). V lost 6 bases and J 0 bases, leaving 11 bases between the germline ends. The length of the CDR3 is 14 residues. Germline V gene lookup returns CDR1 MNHEY and CDR2 SVGAGI. DNA for the CDR3: TGTGCCAGCAGACCGGGACAAATGAACACTGAAGCTTTCTTT. Translation: CASRPGQMNTEAFF.

This clone was seen only a few times. The chain uses TRBV29-1 and TRBJ1-1, with D hard to call. Germline V lookup: CDR1 SQVTM, CDR2 ANQGSEA. CDR3 length: 13 residues. Trimming removed 7 bases at V and 5 bases at J, with 17 bases between. The CDR3 spells CSAQRAIKTEAFF. The CDR3 DNA reads as TGCAGCGCACAGCGGGCGATCAAGACTGAAGCTTTCTTT.

This clone was detected only a few times. J is TRBJ2-7 and V is TRBV2, with TRBD1 matching 7 bases. After removal of 5 bases from V and 3 bases from J, the junction contained 7 bases not matched to a gene. CDR3 length equals 14 residues. Germline V gives CDR1 SNHLY, CDR2 FYNNEI. The CDR3: CASSLGGFNYEQYF. DNA of the CDR3: TGTGCCAGCAGTCTAGGGGGCTTCAACTACGAGCAGTACTTC. Drawing the rest from reference TRBV2 and TRBJ2-7, the complete variable domain is EPEVTQTPSHQVTQMGQEVILRCVPISNHLYFYWYRQILGQKVEFLVSFYNNEISEKSEIFDDQFSVERPDGSNFTLKIRSTKLEDSAMYFCASSLGGFNYEQYFGPGTRLTVT.

The chain recombines TRBV9 with TRBJ2-3; D call uncertain. This CDR3 has 16 residues. The germline gives CDR1 SGDLS, CDR2 YYNGEE. The V end was cut by 0 bases, the J end by 2 bases, with 13 bases between. The CDR3 sequence is CASSVDPYLFTDTQYF. The CDR3 DNA reads as TGTGCCAGCAGCGTAGACCCCTACCTTTTCACAGATACGCAGTATTTT.

This clone appeared once. The V and J genes are TRBV19 and TRBJ1-5; possible D gene TRBD1, 5 bases. The CDR3 consists of 16 residues. The germline gives CDR1 LNHDA, CDR2 SQIVND (reference sequence). V lost 4 bases and J lost 0, with 13 bases in between. As DNA, the CDR3 is TGTGCCAGTAGTAGTGGGGCGGGGCGTAGCAATCAGCCCCAGCATTTT. This encodes CASSSGAGRSNQPQHF.

The rearrangement links TRBV18 to TRBJ2-2, with TRBD2 as a possible D gene (6 bases). CDR1 and CDR2 from the germline V gene are KGHSH and LQKENI. The CDR3 runs 16 residues. Trimming pared 3 bases from V and 3 bases from J, leaving 14 bases between. CDR3: CASSPRRGPYTGELFF. For the CDR3, the DNA is TGTGCCAGCTCACCGCGGAGGGGCCCTTACACCGGGGAGCTGTTTTTT.

This chain connects TRBV9 to TRBJ1-1, with 7 positions matching TRBD1. V was clipped by 4 bases and J by 3 bases; unmatched bases: 3. The CDR3 loop spans 13 amino acids. Per germline, CDR1 SGDLS and CDR2 YYNGEE. The CDR3 sequence: CASSRQGDTEAFF. The CDR3 DNA sequence: TGTGCCAGCAGCAGACAGGGAGACACTGAAGCTTTCTTT.

This sequence joins TRBV29-1 and TRBJ1-3; TRBD1 is a possible D gene (6 bases). The V end lost 7 bases, the J end lost 0 bases, and 13 bases lay between the germline ends. From germline, CDR1 is SQVTM and CDR2 ANQGSEA. This CDR3 spans 14 amino acids. The CDR3 coding sequence is TGCAGCGCGAGGACAGTAAGCTCTGGAAACACCATATATTTT. The encoded protein is CSARTVSSGNTIYF.

The chain carries TRBV5-1 and TRBJ2-2; D perhaps matches TRBD2 (6 bases). The CDR3 has 14 amino acids. Germline CDR1 and CDR2: SGHRS and YFSETQ. The V end lost 6 bases, the J end lost 5 bases, and 14 bases lay between the germline ends. DNA of the CDR3: TGCGCCAGCAAGGAGGGTTTTAGTACCGGGGAGCTGTTTTTT. This gives the protein CASKEGFSTGELFF.

V is TRBV7-9 and J is TRBJ2-2; D remains ambiguous. CDR1 SEHNR and CDR2 FQNEAQ come from the germline V gene (reference sequence). V shed 8 bases and J shed 5 bases, with 9 bases lying between them. This CDR3 comprises 12 residues. The DNA for the CDR3 is TGTGCCAGCGAGGCTAGTACCGGGGAGCTGTTTTTT. Translating it yields CASEASTGELFF.

The chain joins TRBV12-3 or TRBV12-4 to TRBJ2-3; D unresolved. The germline V and J ends were trimmed by 2 bases and 5 bases, with 8 bases remaining between them. The CDR3 totals 13 residues. CDR3 sequence: CASSLQAGDTQYF. CDR3 coding DNA: TGTGCCAGCAGTTTACAGGCTGGAGATACGCAGTATTTT.

DNA for the CDR3: TGTGCCTGGAACAGGGGAAGCAATCAGCCCCAGCATTTT. This codes for CAWNRGSNQPQHF. This chain connects TRBV30 to TRBJ1-5; TRBD1 aligns across 7 bases. From germline, CDR1 is GTSNPN and CDR2 SVGIG (reference sequence). This CDR3 contains 13 residues. The V and J ends lost 4 bases and 1 base, in that order; junction bases with no gene match: 1.

This chain joins TRBV7-8 and TRBJ2-3; the match to TRBD2 covers 9 bases. V lost 0 bases, J lost 3 bases, and 1 base stayed unmatched. Germline V gene data show CDR1 as SGHVS and CDR2 as FQNEAQ. This CDR3 spans 15 amino acids. The CDR3 DNA follows: TGTGCCAGCAGCTTAGCTAGCGGGAGAACAGATACGCAGTATTTT. Its protein is CASSLASGRTDTQYF.

Only a few counts were recorded for this clone. J is TRBJ1-2 and V is TRBV13; D gene unclear. CDR1 is PRHDT and CDR2 is FYEKMQ in the germline V gene (reference sequence). The CDR3 extends over 17 amino acids. With 5 bases removed from V and 0 bases from J, the gap between germline ends came to 19 bases. The CDR3 reads CASSPERRHVANYGYTF. As DNA, the CDR3 is TGTGCCAGCAGCCCAGAACGACGACACGTAGCTAACTATGGCTACACCTTC.

This chain connects TRBV10-3 to TRBJ1-6; 7 nucleotides match TRBD1. Germline CDR1 and CDR2: ENHRY and SYGVKD. The V and J ends lost 6 bases and 5 bases, in that order; junction bases with no gene match: 4. This CDR3 has 14 amino acids. CDR3 amino acids: CAISTGQHNSPLHF. CDR3 in DNA: TGTGCCATCAGCACGGGACAGCATAATTCACCCCTCCACTTT.

By share, this clone ranks as medium-sized. The CDR3 region is CASSDTLAGEETQYF. For the CDR3, the DNA is TGTGCCAGCAGCGATACACTAGCGGGGGAAGAGACCCAGTACTTC. The chain employs TRBV7-2 and TRBJ2-5, with TRBD2 matching 11 bases. The CDR3 has 15 residues. V shed 5 bases and J 3 bases; nucleotides not matched to a gene: 5. CDR1 SGHTA and CDR2 FQGNSA come from the germline V gene.

The genes are TRBV6-5 and TRBJ2-7, with D possibly being TRBD1 (7 bases). V dropped 7 bases and J dropped 5 bases, with 15 bases sitting between them. The length of the CDR3 is 13 residues. Germline CDR1 reads MNHEY; CDR2 reads SVGAGI. The CDR3 is CASIFGGGNEQYF. The CDR3 nucleotides read TGTGCCAGCATTTTTGGAGGGGGCAACGAGCAGTACTTC.

This chain links TRBV7-2 with TRBJ2-3; TRBD2 aligns across 7 bases. From germline, CDR1 is SGHTA and CDR2 FQGNSA. Losses at the gene ends were 5 bases for V and 11 bases for J; bases not matched to a gene: 19. CDR3 length equals 16 residues. This CDR3 is CASSGGTERGVLGQYF. The CDR3 coding sequence is TGTGCCAGCAGCGGAGGTACAGAGCGGGGTGTTTTGGGGCAGTATTTT.

This clone occurred once. This sequence joins TRBV18 and TRBJ2-7, with D possibly being TRBD2 (5 bases). Germline V lookup: CDR1 KGHSH, CDR2 LQKENI. This CDR3 has 14 residues. V was cut by 3 bases and J by 5 bases, with 14 bases left in between. The DNA for the CDR3 is TGTGCCAGCTCACCCCAGGAAGGAGGTCACGAGCAGTACTTC. Amino acids: CASSPQEGGHEQYF.

The V call is TRBV7-3, the J call TRBJ2-3; TRBD1 is a possible D gene (6 bases). The CDR3 loop spans 13 amino acids. V lost 2 bases, J lost 9 bases, and 12 bases lay in between. The V gene's germline CDR1 is SGHTA and CDR2 FQGTGA. CDR3: CASSLAFQGTQYF. Written as DNA, the CDR3 is TGTGCCAGCAGCTTAGCTTTTCAGGGGACGCAGTATTTT.